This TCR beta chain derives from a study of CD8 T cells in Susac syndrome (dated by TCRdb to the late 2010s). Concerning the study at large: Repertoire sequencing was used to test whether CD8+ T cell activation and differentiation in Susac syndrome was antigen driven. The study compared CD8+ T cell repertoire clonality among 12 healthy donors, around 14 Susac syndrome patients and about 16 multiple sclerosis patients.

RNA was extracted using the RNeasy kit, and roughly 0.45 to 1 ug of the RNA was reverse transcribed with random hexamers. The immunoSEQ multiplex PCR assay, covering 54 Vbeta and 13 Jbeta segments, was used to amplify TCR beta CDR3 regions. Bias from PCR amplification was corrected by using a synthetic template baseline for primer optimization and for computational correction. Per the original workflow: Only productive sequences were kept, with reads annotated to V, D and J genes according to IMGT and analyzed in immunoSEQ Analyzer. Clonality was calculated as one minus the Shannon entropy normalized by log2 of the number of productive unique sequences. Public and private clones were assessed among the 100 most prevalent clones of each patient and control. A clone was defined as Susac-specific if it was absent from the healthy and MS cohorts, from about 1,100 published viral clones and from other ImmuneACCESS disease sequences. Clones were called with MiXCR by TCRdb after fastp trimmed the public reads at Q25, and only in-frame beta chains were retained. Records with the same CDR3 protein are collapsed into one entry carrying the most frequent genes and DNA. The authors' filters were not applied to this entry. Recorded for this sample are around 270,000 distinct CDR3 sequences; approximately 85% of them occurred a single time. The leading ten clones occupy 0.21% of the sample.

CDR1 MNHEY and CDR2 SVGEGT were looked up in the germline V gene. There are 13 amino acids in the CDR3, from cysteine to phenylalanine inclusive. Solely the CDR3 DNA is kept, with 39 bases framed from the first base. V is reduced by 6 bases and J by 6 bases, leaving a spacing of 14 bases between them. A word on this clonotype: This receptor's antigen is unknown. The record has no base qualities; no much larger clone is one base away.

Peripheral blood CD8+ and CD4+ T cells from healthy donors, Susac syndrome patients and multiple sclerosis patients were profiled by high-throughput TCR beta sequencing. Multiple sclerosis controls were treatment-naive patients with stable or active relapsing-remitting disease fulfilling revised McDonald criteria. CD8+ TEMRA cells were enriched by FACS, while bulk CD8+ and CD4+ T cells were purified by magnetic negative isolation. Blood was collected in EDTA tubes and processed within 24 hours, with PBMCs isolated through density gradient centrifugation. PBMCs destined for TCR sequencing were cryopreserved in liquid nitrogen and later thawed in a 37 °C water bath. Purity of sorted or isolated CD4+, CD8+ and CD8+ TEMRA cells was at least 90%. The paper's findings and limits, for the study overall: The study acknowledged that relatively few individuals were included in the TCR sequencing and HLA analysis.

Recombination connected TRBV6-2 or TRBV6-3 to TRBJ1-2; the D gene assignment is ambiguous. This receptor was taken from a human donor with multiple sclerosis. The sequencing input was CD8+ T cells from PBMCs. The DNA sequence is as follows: TGTGCCAGCAGGTTAATCGATTTCGATGGCTACACCTTC. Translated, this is CASRLIDFDGYTF.